A selection of T cell receptor beta chains follows, all from one sample in a study of T cells in lung cancer brain metastases. Sequenced by immunoSEQ multiplex PCR; TCRdb stores in-frame clones only, minus some. Counted here are a few thousand clones, over 75% occurring once; the ten biggest clones make up 9% to 9.5%. The source material was tumor tissue from a brain metastasis. These TCRs come from a woman aged 50 to 60 with non-small cell lung cancer that had spread to the brain. Both conserved end residues are part of each CDR3. The D gene is left open where the match is weak. A row's size may be missing; if present it is once, few, many or a size class.

j_call: TRBJ2-1
clone_size: .
d_call: .
cdr3_length: 16
v_call: TRBV7-8
cdr3_nt: TGTGCCAGCAGCCCTCCTAGCGTACAAGACTACAATGAGCAGTTCTTC
cdr3_aa: CASSPPSVQDYNEQFF

j_call: TRBJ1-1
clone_size: .
d_call: .
cdr3_length: 13
v_call: TRBV5-1
cdr3_nt: TGCGCCAGCAGTTATAATATGAACACTGAAGCTTTCTTT
cdr3_aa: CASSYNMNTEAFF

j_call: TRBJ1-2
clone_size: .
d_call: TRBD1
cdr3_length: 14
v_call: TRBV28
cdr3_nt: TGTGCCAGCAGCCGAGCGGGACAGAACTATGGCTACACCTTC
cdr3_aa: CASSRAGQNYGYTF

j_call: TRBJ2-1
clone_size: .
d_call: .
cdr3_length: 15
v_call: TRBV11-2
cdr3_nt: TGTGCCAGCAGCTTAGATGAGACTGTTCAGGCCGGGCAGTTCTTC
cdr3_aa: CASSLDETVQAGQFF

j_call: TRBJ2-1
clone_size: once
d_call: .
cdr3_length: 15
v_call: TRBV9
cdr3_nt: TGTGCCAGCAGCGTAGATGGAAGGGTCGTGAATGAGCAGTTCTTC
cdr3_aa: CASSVDGRVVNEQFF

j_call: TRBJ2-1
clone_size: .
d_call: .
cdr3_length: 13
v_call: TRBV9
cdr3_nt: TGTGCCAGCGGTCCCAGCGGCTTAAATGAGCAGTTCTTC
cdr3_aa: CASGPSGLNEQFF

j_call: TRBJ1-6
clone_size: .
d_call: TRBD1
cdr3_length: 14
v_call: TRBV25-1
cdr3_nt: TGTGCCAGCAGTCGCCAGGGGGACAATTCACCCCTCCACTTT
cdr3_aa: CASSRQGDNSPLHF

j_call: TRBJ2-4
clone_size: .
d_call: .
cdr3_length: 14
v_call: TRBV4-3
cdr3_nt: TGCGCCAGCAGCCAAGATGGGCTAGAAGACATTCAGTACTTC
cdr3_aa: CASSQDGLEDIQYF

j_call: TRBJ1-1
clone_size: .
d_call: TRBD1
cdr3_length: 13
v_call: TRBV19
cdr3_nt: TGTGCCAGTGCCGACAGGGTGAACACTGAAGCTTTCTTT
cdr3_aa: CASADRVNTEAFF

j_call: TRBJ2-7
clone_size: .
d_call: TRBD1
cdr3_length: 13
v_call: TRBV15
cdr3_nt: TGTGCCACCAGCAGCGGACAGGGGTACGAGCAGTACTTC
cdr3_aa: CATSSGQGYEQYF

j_call: TRBJ1-1
clone_size: .
d_call: .
cdr3_length: 14
v_call: TRBV7-9
cdr3_nt: TGTGCCAGCAGCTTAGGGGGCGCGAACACTGAAGCTTTCTTT
cdr3_aa: CASSLGGANTEAFF

j_call: TRBJ2-3
clone_size: once
d_call: .
cdr3_length: 13
v_call: TRBV27
cdr3_nt: TGTGCCAGCAGTTTATCGCAGGCTTATACGCAGTATTTT
cdr3_aa: CASSLSQAYTQYF

j_call: TRBJ1-5
clone_size: .
d_call: .
cdr3_length: 12
v_call: TRBV5-6
cdr3_nt: TGTGCCAGCAGCCCTAGGGGGCAGCCCCAGCATTTT
cdr3_aa: CASSPRGQPQHF

j_call: TRBJ1-1
clone_size: .
d_call: TRBD1
cdr3_length: 15
v_call: TRBV5-1
cdr3_nt: TGCGCCAACACCGTCATTGGGACAGGGGGCACTGAAGCTTTCTTT
cdr3_aa: CANTVIGTGGTEAFF

j_call: TRBJ1-2
clone_size: .
d_call: TRBD1
cdr3_length: 15
v_call: TRBV7-2
cdr3_nt: TGTGCCAGCAGCTCAGTAAGGACAGGGGGAAATGGCTACACCTTC
cdr3_aa: CASSSVRTGGNGYTF

j_call: TRBJ1-1
clone_size: .
d_call: TRBD1
cdr3_length: 13
v_call: TRBV6-5
cdr3_nt: TGTGCCAGCAGTTCGGGACAGAACACTGAAGTTTTCTTT
cdr3_aa: CASSSGQNTEVFF

j_call: TRBJ1-5
clone_size: .
d_call: .
cdr3_length: 16
v_call: TRBV21-1
cdr3_nt: TGTGCCAGCAGCAAAGAGCGGGGAGATAGCAATCAGCCCCAGCATTTT
cdr3_aa: CASSKERGDSNQPQHF

j_call: TRBJ1-1
clone_size: .
d_call: .
cdr3_length: 15
v_call: TRBV19
cdr3_nt: TGTGCCAGTAGTCCCTCCGCGTCTATTGCTGCTGAAGCTTTCTTT
cdr3_aa: CASSPSASIAAEAFF

j_call: TRBJ2-1
clone_size: .
d_call: .
cdr3_length: 15
v_call: TRBV6-1
cdr3_nt: TGTGCCAGCAGTGAATCCCTTTCGACTTACAATGAGCAGTTCTTC
cdr3_aa: CASSESLSTYNEQFF

j_call: TRBJ1-4
clone_size: .
d_call: .
cdr3_length: 13
v_call: TRBV28
cdr3_nt: TGTGCCACCCTCTTAGTCACTAATGAAAAACTGTTTTTT
cdr3_aa: CATLLVTNEKLFF

j_call: TRBJ1-4
clone_size: .
d_call: .
cdr3_length: 15
v_call: TRBV6-1
cdr3_nt: TGTGCCAGCAGTGAAGCCAGGAGAGGAATTGAAAAACTGTTTTTT
cdr3_aa: CASSEARRGIEKLFF

j_call: TRBJ2-3
clone_size: .
d_call: TRBD1
cdr3_length: 18
v_call: TRBV11-2
cdr3_nt: TGTGCCAGCAGCTTAGATCCCAGGACAGGGTGGAGCACAGATACGCAGTATTTT
cdr3_aa: CASSLDPRTGWSTDTQYF

j_call: TRBJ1-1
clone_size: .
d_call: .
cdr3_length: 15
v_call: TRBV7-3
cdr3_nt: TGTGCCAGCAGCTTAAGTCCAGGCGGGGACACTGAAGCTTTCTTT
cdr3_aa: CASSLSPGGDTEAFF

j_call: TRBJ1-2
clone_size: once
d_call: .
cdr3_length: 13
v_call: TRBV25-1
cdr3_nt: TGTGCCAGCAGTGAGGGGGGACGCTATGGCTACACCTTC
cdr3_aa: CASSEGGRYGYTF

j_call: TRBJ2-3
clone_size: .
d_call: .
cdr3_length: 14
v_call: TRBV9
cdr3_nt: TGTGCCAGCAGCGTAGAAGGGGCTGGGGATACGCAGTATTTT
cdr3_aa: CASSVEGAGDTQYF

j_call: TRBJ2-1
clone_size: .
d_call: TRBD1
cdr3_length: 16
v_call: TRBV6-6
cdr3_nt: TGTGCCAGCAGATTATCGACAGGGTATGGGGGCAATGAGCAGTTCTTC
cdr3_aa: CASRLSTGYGGNEQFF

j_call: TRBJ1-1
clone_size: .
d_call: TRBD1
cdr3_length: 14
v_call: TRBV30
cdr3_nt: TGTGCCTGGAGGGACCGGGACAGGGAGACTGAAGCTTTCTTT
cdr3_aa: CAWRDRDRETEAFF

j_call: TRBJ2-5
clone_size: .
d_call: .
cdr3_length: 14
v_call: TRBV1
cdr3_nt: TGCACCAGCAGCCAAGATCTATTGGGCAAGACCCAGTACTTC
cdr3_aa: CTSSQDLLGKTQYF

j_call: TRBJ2-3
clone_size: .
d_call: .
cdr3_length: 13
v_call: TRBV5-8
cdr3_nt: TGTGCCAGCAGCTCCCCGAGCACAGATACGCAGTATTTT
cdr3_aa: CASSSPSTDTQYF

j_call: TRBJ1-1
clone_size: .
d_call: .
cdr3_length: 14
v_call: TRBV6-5
cdr3_nt: TGTGCCAGCAAGATAAAGGGTTTGAACACTGAAGCTTTCTTT
cdr3_aa: CASKIKGLNTEAFF

j_call: TRBJ2-3
clone_size: .
d_call: .
cdr3_length: 15
v_call: TRBV6-5
cdr3_nt: TGTGCCAGCAGTTCCCCTCGGACAGACACAGATACGCAGTATTTT
cdr3_aa: CASSSPRTDTDTQYF

j_call: TRBJ1-1
clone_size: .
d_call: .
cdr3_length: 14
v_call: TRBV19
cdr3_nt: TGTGCCAGTAGCGCCCCGGGACCGAACACTGAAGCTTTCTTT
cdr3_aa: CASSAPGPNTEAFF

j_call: TRBJ2-7
clone_size: .
d_call: .
cdr3_length: 13
v_call: TRBV7-9
cdr3_nt: TGTGTCAGCAGCCGGACAGAGAACTACGAGCAGTACTTC
cdr3_aa: CVSSRTENYEQYF

j_call: TRBJ2-5
clone_size: .
d_call: .
cdr3_length: 14
v_call: TRBV5-1
cdr3_nt: TGCGCCAGCAGCTTGGAGGGACGTCAAGAGACCCAGTACTTC
cdr3_aa: CASSLEGRQETQYF

j_call: TRBJ2-2
clone_size: .
d_call: TRBD2
cdr3_length: 18
v_call: TRBV28
cdr3_nt: TGTGCCAGCGGGCCGGGACTAGCGGAAACCCTGAACACCGGGGAGCTGTTTTTT
cdr3_aa: CASGPGLAETLNTGELFF

j_call: TRBJ1-4
clone_size: .
d_call: TRBD1
cdr3_length: 14
v_call: TRBV7-8
cdr3_nt: TGTGCCAGCAGCTTAGGGGACAGGGGGGAAAAACTGTTTTTT
cdr3_aa: CASSLGDRGEKLFF

j_call: TRBJ2-1
clone_size: .
d_call: .
cdr3_length: 12
v_call: TRBV5-6
cdr3_nt: TGTGCCAGCAGCTTCGGGGCGGATGAGCAGTTCTTC
cdr3_aa: CASSFGADEQFF

j_call: TRBJ2-5
clone_size: .
d_call: .
cdr3_length: 12
v_call: TRBV28
cdr3_nt: TGTGCCAGCAGTTTTTCCTGGGAGACCCAGTACTTC
cdr3_aa: CASSFSWETQYF

j_call: TRBJ1-1
clone_size: .
d_call: .
cdr3_length: 15
v_call: TRBV7-9
cdr3_nt: TGTGCCAGCAGCCCGATTGGGGGCAGGGTTGTTAAGGCTTTCTTT
cdr3_aa: CASSPIGGRVVKAFF

j_call: TRBJ2-5
clone_size: .
d_call: .
cdr3_length: 14
v_call: TRBV18
cdr3_nt: TGTGCCAGCTCACCCCTCGGGGGACAAGAGACCCAGTACTTC
cdr3_aa: CASSPLGGQETQYF

j_call: TRBJ1-2
clone_size: .
d_call: TRBD1
cdr3_length: 14
v_call: TRBV4-2
cdr3_nt: TGTGCCAGCAGCCCCTTCGGGACAGGGTATGGCTACACCTTC
cdr3_aa: CASSPFGTGYGYTF